These 11 T cell receptor beta chains were all obtained from the same sample, sequenced in a study of cytomegalovirus exposure and HLA in healthy donors. Some clones are missing from TCRdb's copy, which holds only in-frame ones; the method was immunoSEQ multiplex PCR. The sample includes some 150,000 clones, around 90% of them seen just once. Sequenced: PBMCs. The receptors here all came from a man younger than 35 in good health and CMV-seropositive.

The chain uses TRBV7-9 and TRBJ2-1; D perhaps matches TRBD2 (6 bases). Germline CDR1 is SEHNR and CDR2 is FQNEAQ (reference sequence). The CDR3 length is 16 residues. Trimming left V 3 bases short and J 4 bases short, with 16 bases between. The CDR3 bases are TGTGCCAGCAGCTTTGAAACGGGAGAGTTTTACAATGAGCAGTTCTTC. Translated, it gives CASSFETGEFYNEQFF.

The rearrangement links TRBV7-2 to TRBJ2-7; 7 bases align to TRBD1. This CDR3 region has 14 residues. Per the germline V gene, CDR1 is SGHTA and CDR2 is FQGNSA. The ends lost 10 bases at V and 3 bases at J; junction bases unmatched: 12. DNA for the CDR3: TGTGCCAACAGTAACCGGGACAGAAGCTACGAGCAGTACTTC. It specifies CANSNRDRSYEQYF.

The chain recombines TRBV12-5 with TRBJ1-4; TRBD1 aligns across 9 bases. This CDR3 comprises 17 residues. Germline-derived CDR1 and CDR2 are LGHNT and FRNRAP. V trimming: 0 bases; J trimming: 5 bases; junction bases outside the gene matches: 7. CDR3 protein: CASGLVLGTGINEKLFF. In DNA, the CDR3 is TGTGCTAGTGGTTTGGTACTGGGGACAGGGATAAATGAAAAACTGTTTTTT.

The chain couples TRBV28 to TRBJ2-7; D might be TRBD1 (6 bases). Germline loops: CDR1 MDHEN, CDR2 SYDVKM. Deletions cut 5 bases from V and 3 bases from J, with 20 bases between. The CDR3 consists of 16 residues. The chain's CDR3 is CASSTTGRGRNYEQYF. CDR3 sequence (DNA): TGTGCCAGCAGTACGACAGGTAGGGGAAGGAACTACGAGCAGTACTTC.

This chain connects TRBV11-2 to TRBJ2-7, with D perhaps TRBD1 (5 bases). The ends were cut back, 0 bases at V and 3 bases at J, with 9 bases in the middle. The CDR3 sequence is 14 residues long. Germline lookup yields CDR1 SGHAT and CDR2 FQNNGV. The CDR3 region is CASSLDQGLYEQYF. The CDR3 nucleotides are TGTGCCAGCAGCTTAGACCAGGGTCTCTACGAGCAGTACTTC.

The rearrangement uses TRBV29-1 and TRBJ2-7; 11 bases map to TRBD1. V lost 3 bases, J lost 3 bases, and 1 base stayed unmatched. This CDR3 region has 13 residues. CDR1 and CDR2 from the germline V gene are SQVTM and ANQGSEA. Here the CDR3 DNA reads TGCAGCGTTGAGGGGACAGGGGGCTACGAGCAGTACTTC. Protein product: CSVEGTGGYEQYF.

This clone has a single count. This chain links TRBV5-3 with TRBJ1-5, with TRBD1 matching 7 bases. TRBV5-3 is assigned to the ORF class and has an uncertain function. V trimming: 3 bases; J trimming: 5 bases; junction bases outside the gene matches: 8. The CDR3 has 15 residues. The CDR3 is CARSSRQGLYQPQHF. In DNA, the CDR3 is TGTGCCAGAAGCTCTAGACAGGGTCTCTATCAGCCCCAGCATTTT.

The chain combines TRBV2 with TRBJ1-2; no clear D gene. The germline V gene encodes CDR1 SNHLY and CDR2 FYNNEI. V lost 4 bases to trimming and J lost 4 bases, with 10 bases between them. The CDR3 consists of 13 residues. The CDR3 nucleotides read TGTGCCAGCAGTGCGGGGAGTGGCTATGGCTACACCTTC. Translation gives CASSAGSGYGYTF.

The rearrangement links TRBV6-6 to TRBJ1-1; 10 bases fit TRBD1. The V segment lost 2 bases and the J segment 11 bases; nucleotides outside the gene matches: 2. The length of the CDR3 is 12 residues. CDR1 and CDR2 (germline): MNHNY, SVGAGI (reference sequence). The DNA for the CDR3 is TGTGCCAGCAGTTACGGGACAGGGGAGGCTTTCTTT. Translating it yields CASSYGTGEAFF.

The V call is TRBV6-5, the J call TRBJ2-7; 10 bases map to TRBD2. The CDR3 is 16 residues long. Germline V gene sequence: CDR1 MNHEY, CDR2 SVGAGI. The junction had 6 bases not matched to a gene; V was cut back by 0 bases and J by 4 bases. The CDR3 sequence: CASSYSSLAGAYEQYF. The CDR3 nucleotides read TGTGCCAGCAGTTACTCGAGCCTAGCGGGAGCATACGAGCAGTACTTC.

The rearrangement uses TRBV27 and TRBJ2-2, with 10 bases identical to TRBD2. CDR3 length equals 16 residues. From germline, CDR1 is MNHEY and CDR2 SMNVEV (reference sequence). V dropped 7 bases and J dropped 4; count of bases not matched to a gene: 9. The CDR3 reads CASKAGGRRGTGELFF. In nucleotides, the CDR3 is TGTGCCAGCAAAGCGGGGGGGCGTCGGGGCACCGGGGAGCTGTTTTTT.